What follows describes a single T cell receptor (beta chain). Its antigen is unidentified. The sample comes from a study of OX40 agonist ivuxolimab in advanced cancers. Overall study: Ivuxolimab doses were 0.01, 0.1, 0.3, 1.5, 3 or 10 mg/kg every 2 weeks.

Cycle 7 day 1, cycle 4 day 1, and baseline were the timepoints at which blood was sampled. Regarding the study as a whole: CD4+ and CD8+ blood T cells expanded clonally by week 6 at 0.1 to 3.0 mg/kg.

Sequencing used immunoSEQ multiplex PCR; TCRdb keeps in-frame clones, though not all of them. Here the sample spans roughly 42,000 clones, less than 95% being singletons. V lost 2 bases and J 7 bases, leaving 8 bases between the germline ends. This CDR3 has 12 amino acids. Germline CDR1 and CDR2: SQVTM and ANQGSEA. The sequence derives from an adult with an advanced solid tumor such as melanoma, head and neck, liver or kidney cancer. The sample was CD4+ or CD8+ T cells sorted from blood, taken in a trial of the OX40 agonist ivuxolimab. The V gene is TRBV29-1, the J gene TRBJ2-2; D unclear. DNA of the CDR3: TGCAGCGTTGAATTGGCCGTCGGGGAGCTGTTTTTT. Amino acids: CSVELAVGELFF.